This T cell receptor beta chain was profiled in a study of blood T cell repertoires in COVID-19. On the study more broadly: The study drew acute and convalescent COVID-19 samples from the United States, Italy and Spain.

V lost 10 bases and J lost 7; bases outside the gene matches: 5. CDR3 size: 12 residues. Produced via immunoSEQ multiplex PCR; TCRdb's table is partial and in-frame only. The sample lists fewer than 70,000 clones; 80% to 90% were seen once. This clone was found a few times. J is TRBJ1-3 and V is TRBV12-3 or TRBV12-4, with 9 nucleotides matching TRBD1. The receptor's source is a human donor in a cohort sampled during active COVID-19. The sequenced sample was peripheral blood. The CDR3 region is CANGQGTNTIYF. CDR3 nucleotide sequence: TGTGCCAACGGACAGGGGACCAACACCATATATTTT.